This T cell receptor beta chain came from a study of regulatory T cells in long-lasting Graves disease (dated by TCRdb to the early 2020s). Looking at the study overall: In the newly diagnosed Graves' disease group, patients had been taking antithyroid drugs for less than 3 months. The study was conducted in China and was registered as a clinical trial. Peripheral blood TCR sequencing and RNA sequencing compared persistent Graves' disease patients with newly diagnosed Graves' disease patients. TCR sequencing covered some 13 persistent and approximately 20 newly diagnosed Graves' disease patients, some 35 samples in total.

Receptor amplification or capture employed multiplex PCR. Sequencing was carried out with an Illumina HiSeq 4000. To build TCR beta libraries, CDR3 regions were amplified by Arm-PCR using iRepertoire HTBI primers. Before sequencing, the PCR products underwent gel purification. Per the authors' processing: Gene usage analysis of CDR3 amino acid clonotypes relied on the roughly 60 TRBV and about 15 TRBJ segments identified across samples. Filtered high-quality paired reads were merged into contigs using COPE and FqMerger. BLAST was used to align contigs to IMGT TRBV, TRBD and TRBJ reference genes, and CDR3 was defined according to IMGT. Clonotypes above 0.1% frequency were classified as highly expanded clones. Shannon entropy was used to measure repertoire diversity, and the Gini coefficient was used to measure V-J evenness. A clonotype was considered public if more than one individual shared it. Starting from the raw public reads, TCRdb applied fastp trimming at Q25, assembled clones with MiXCR and retained in-frame beta chains. All rows with the same CDR3 protein become a single entry with the most common DNA and genes. TCRdb's processing, not the authors' own work, is the source of the V and J calls. The sample table holds 540,000 or so distinct CDR3 sequences, of which roughly 12% were seen once. Roughly a tenth of the sample goes to the ten largest clones.

Trimmed from V: 4 bases; trimmed from J: 3 bases; junction bases lacking a gene match: 10. The cysteine opens and the phenylalanine closes a CDR3 of 16 amino acids. The kept DNA is CDR3 alone, 48 bases in frame from the first base. For CDR1 and CDR2, the germline V gene (reference sequence) lists LGHDT and YNNKEL. Paper-wide results and their limitations: The study examined only peripheral blood because the primary lesion, thyroid tissue, could not be accessed. Persistent patients shared more public clonotypes among themselves (approximately 2,500) than newly diagnosed patients did (over 950). Only the TCR beta chain was sequenced and analyzed. Compared with newly diagnosed patients, patients with persistent Graves' disease had lower TCR Shannon entropy and fewer highly expanded clones, which suggests clonal expansion. TRBV28, TRBJ1-2 and TRBJ2-5 were preferentially used in persistent disease, while TRBV20-1 and TRBJ2-1 were favored in newly diagnosed disease. The authors acknowledged the small sample size as a limitation that may reduce accuracy.

Read against the paper, the sample's time point label means: newly diagnosed GD, antithyroid drugs for less than 3 months. For both TCR sequencing and RNA sequencing, RNA was extracted from PBMCs using TRIzol. Graves' disease was diagnosed according to American Thyroid Association guidelines. Patients were recruited from an endocrinology department in Xi'an, China. From each patient, around 8.3 milliliters of peripheral blood was collected into an EDTA anticoagulant tube. Ficoll Paque Plus density gradient separation was used to isolate PBMCs, and no further T cell sorting was performed. An Agilent 2100 Bioanalyzer and agarose gel were used to check RNA quality, and a NanoDrop 2000 was used to measure RNA concentration. This clonotype was seen only a few times. The antigen it recognizes is unknown. The sample holds no much larger clone one base away, and base qualities are not on file. These sequences were also reported in another study, on T cells in Graves' hyperthyroidism and ophthalmopathy. That second report states: Stable Graves' hyperthyroidism was defined as the absence of progression to ophthalmopathy over 18 months of follow-up. Hyperthyroidism patients were newly diagnosed, had a disease duration of under 2 months, and were aged 18 to 65 years. The study excluded patients with uncontrolled infections, other autoimmune diseases, pregnancy or lactation. Diagnoses were established on the basis of clinical symptoms, serum thyroxine and TRAb, thyroid ultrasound, and orbital computed tomography. A first-round RT-PCR of the TCR CDR3 used the HTBI primer set with the Qiagen OneStep RT-PCR kit. Most expanded thyroid clonotypes (frequency above 0.001) were also detected in blood, suggesting blood repertoires may reflect thyroid immune responses. A 13 V-J signature model separated ophthalmopathy from stable hyperthyroidism, with 87.88% sensitivity and around 84% specificity in cross-validation and 80%/75% in testing. In validation, progression to ophthalmopathy was predicted by the model with around 70% sensitivity and roughly 72% specificity, a median of around 6.5 months before onset. To identify TCR V-J signatures that set the groups apart, the researchers used a discovery cohort of more than 95 patients, made up of 40 to 45 with Graves' ophthalmopathy and 55 to 65 with stable Graves' hyperthyroidism. Prospective prediction of ophthalmopathy was tested in an independent validation cohort consisting of some 18 hyperthyroidism patients and around 17 patients who later progressed to ophthalmopathy. The 100 or so discovery patients were randomly split 7:3 into training and test sets. In several Graves' hyperthyroidism patients, the study also compared T-cell repertoires from thyroid tissue with T-cell repertoires from blood. After sampling, hyperthyroidism patients received methimazole starting at 30 mg daily, and ophthalmopathy patients received high-dose intravenous methylprednisolone. Libraries were constructed in a second round of multiplex PCR, after which size selection and purification were performed. Libraries were sequenced paired-end with 100 bp reads on an Illumina HiSeq2000. SOAPnuke was used to process the raw data, throwing out any read that contained adapters or uncalled bases, had a mean Phred below 15, or lacked an exact constant-primer or identifier match. COPE v1.2.5 was used to merge high-quality paired reads, and clonotypes were defined as unique nucleotide sequences. MiTCR v1.1 was used to align the clonotypes against IMGT TRBV, TRBD and TRBJ reference segments. The analysis included only V-J combinations with a frequency above 0.0001, which together covered over 98% of the repertoires. A TCS score was defined as the ratio between F50 (clonal expansion) and ExV (chaos), using BLOSUM62-based TCRdist between CDR3 peptides within each V-J. Welch's t-statistics and random forest reduced around 550 V-J features to 10 to 15, which were used in a naive Bayes classifier (R e1071). No statistical method was used to set the sample size in advance, and investigators knew the group allocation. The paper describes TCR Vbeta CDR3 sequencing of 120 to 150 peripheral blood samples, made up of 43 ophthalmopathy patients, some 80 hyperthyroidism patients and roughly 17 progressor patients.

The rearranged segments are TRBV3-1 and TRBJ2-7, and TRBD2 matches 9 of the central bases. Specimen: peripheral blood mononuclear cells (PBMCs), collected at new diagnosis, from a patient treated with antithyroid drugs. The sequence derives from a man aged 30-40 years with Graves disease. Donor details come from another sample of the same person, matched by shared clones. In nucleotides, the sequence is TGTGCCAGCAGCCCCCTGGCGGGAGGGCCGGGCTACGAGCAGTACTTC. Its coded protein is CASSPLAGGPGYEQYF.